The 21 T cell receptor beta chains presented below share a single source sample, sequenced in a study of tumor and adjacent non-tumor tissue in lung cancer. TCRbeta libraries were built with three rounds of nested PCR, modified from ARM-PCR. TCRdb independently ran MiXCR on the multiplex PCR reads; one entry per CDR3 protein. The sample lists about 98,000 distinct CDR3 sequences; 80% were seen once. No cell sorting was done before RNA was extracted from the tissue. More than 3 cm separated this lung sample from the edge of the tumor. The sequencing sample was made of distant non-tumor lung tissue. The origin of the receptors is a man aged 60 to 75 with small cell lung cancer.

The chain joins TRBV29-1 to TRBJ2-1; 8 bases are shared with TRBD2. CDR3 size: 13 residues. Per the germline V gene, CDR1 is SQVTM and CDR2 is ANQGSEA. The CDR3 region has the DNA TGCAACGTACCCCCGGGAGGGGACTATGAACAATTCTTC. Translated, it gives CNVPPGGDYEQFF.

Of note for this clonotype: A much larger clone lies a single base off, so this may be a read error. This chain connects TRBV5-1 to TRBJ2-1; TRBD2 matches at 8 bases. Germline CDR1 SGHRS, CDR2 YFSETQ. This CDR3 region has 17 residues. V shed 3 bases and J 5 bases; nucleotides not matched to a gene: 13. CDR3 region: CASSWGLEGEADNEQFF. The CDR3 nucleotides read TGCGCCAGCAGCTGGGGACTAGAGGGAGAAGCCGACAATGAGCAGTTCTTC.

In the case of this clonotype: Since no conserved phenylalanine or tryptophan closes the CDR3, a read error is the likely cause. The CDR3 region has the DNA TGTGCCAGTAGCCAACATCTGACGGCCAACACCGGGGAACTGTTTGTT. This codes for CASSQHLTANTGELFV. This chain joins TRBV4-2 and TRBJ2-2; D is perhaps TRBD2 (5 bases). CDR3 size: 16 residues. Germline V gene lookup returns CDR1 LGHNA and CDR2 YNFKEQ.

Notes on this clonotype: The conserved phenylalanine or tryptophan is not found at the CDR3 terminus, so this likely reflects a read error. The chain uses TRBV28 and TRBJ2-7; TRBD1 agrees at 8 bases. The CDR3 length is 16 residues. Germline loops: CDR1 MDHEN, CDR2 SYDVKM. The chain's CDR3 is CASSREGRDRTYEQYL. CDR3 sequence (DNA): TGTGCCAGCAGTCGGGAAGGTCGGGACAGGACCTATGAGCAGTACCTC.

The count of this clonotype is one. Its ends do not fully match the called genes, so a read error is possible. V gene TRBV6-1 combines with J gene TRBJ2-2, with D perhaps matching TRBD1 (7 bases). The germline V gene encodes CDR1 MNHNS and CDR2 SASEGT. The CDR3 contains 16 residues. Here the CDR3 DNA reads TGTGCCAGCAGCGGACAGGTCCCCTTTAGTGGCGGGGAGCTCCTTTTT. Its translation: CASSGQVPFSGGELLF.

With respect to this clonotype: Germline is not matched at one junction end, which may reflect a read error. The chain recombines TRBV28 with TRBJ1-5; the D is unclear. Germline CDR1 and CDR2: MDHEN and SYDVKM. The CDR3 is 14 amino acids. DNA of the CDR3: TGTACCAGCAGAAGAGTGATTGTCAATCAGCCCCAGCATTTT. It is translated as CTSRRVIVNQPQHF.

The DNA for the CDR3 is TGTGCCAATAGCCTCGACAGGGGGCAGCCCGGGGAGCTGTTTTTT. It specifies CANSLDRGQPGELFF. The V gene is TRBV11-3, the J gene TRBJ2-2; 10 bases agree with TRBD1. Germline V lookup: CDR1 SGHNT, CDR2 YENEEA. The CDR3 is made up of 15 amino acids. Trimming removed 10 bases from V and 6 bases from J; junction bases left unmatched: 11.

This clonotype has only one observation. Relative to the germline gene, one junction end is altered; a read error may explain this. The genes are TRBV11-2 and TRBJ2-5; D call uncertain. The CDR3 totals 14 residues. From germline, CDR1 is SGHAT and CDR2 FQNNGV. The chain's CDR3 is CANSLGWGRETQYF. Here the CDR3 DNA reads TGTGCCAACAGCTTAGGTTGGGGTCGAGAGACCCAGTACTTC.

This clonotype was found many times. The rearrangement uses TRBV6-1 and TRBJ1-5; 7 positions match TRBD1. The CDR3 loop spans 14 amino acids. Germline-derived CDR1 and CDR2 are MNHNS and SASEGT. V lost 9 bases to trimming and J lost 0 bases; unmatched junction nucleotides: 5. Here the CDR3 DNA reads TGTGCCAGTTCAGGGGGTTATAGCAATCAGCCCCAGCATTTT. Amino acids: CASSGGYSNQPQHF.

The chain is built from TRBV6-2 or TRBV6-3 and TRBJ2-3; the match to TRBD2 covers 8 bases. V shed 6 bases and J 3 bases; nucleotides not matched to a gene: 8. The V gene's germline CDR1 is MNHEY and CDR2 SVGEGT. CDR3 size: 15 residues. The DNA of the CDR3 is TGTGCCAGCAGCATTGGGACTAGTGTAACAGATACGCAGTATTTT. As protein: CASSIGTSVTDTQYF.

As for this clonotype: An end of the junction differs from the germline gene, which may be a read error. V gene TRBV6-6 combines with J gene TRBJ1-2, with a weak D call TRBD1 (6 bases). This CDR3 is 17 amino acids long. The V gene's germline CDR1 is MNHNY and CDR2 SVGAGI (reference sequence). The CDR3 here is CASSYPQGGGCSYGYTF. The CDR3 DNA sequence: TGCGCCAGCAGTTACCCCCAAGGAGGGGGATGTAGCTATGGCTACACCTTC.

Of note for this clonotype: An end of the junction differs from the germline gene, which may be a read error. CDR3 nucleotides: TGTGCCAGCGGCTTAACACCAGATACGCAGCATTTT. As protein: CASGLTPDTQHF. V usage is TRBV11-2 and J usage is TRBJ2-3; D is undetermined. The DNA matches TRBJ1-5 better at its end, which makes the J call doubtful. This CDR3 has 12 amino acids. Germline CDR1 reads SGHAT; CDR2 reads FQNNGV.

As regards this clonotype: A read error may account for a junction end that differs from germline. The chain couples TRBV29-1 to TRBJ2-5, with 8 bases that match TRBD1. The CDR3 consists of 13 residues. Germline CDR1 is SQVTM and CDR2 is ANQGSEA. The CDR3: CSVDQGQEETQYF. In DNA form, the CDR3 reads TGCAGCGTTGACCAGGGACAGGAAGAGACCCAGTATTTC. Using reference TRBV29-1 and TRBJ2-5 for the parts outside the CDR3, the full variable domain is SAVISQKPSRDICQRGTSLTIQCQVDSQVTMMFWYRQQPGQSLTLIATANQGSEATYESGFVIDKFPISRPNLTFSTLTVSNMSPEDSSIYLCSVDQGQEETQYFGPGTRLLVL.

CDR3 nucleotide sequence: TGTGCCAACGGCTTGGGAGGGGGCAATCAGCCCCAGCATTTT. It translates to CANGLGGGNQPQHF. This sequence joins TRBV5-4 and TRBJ1-5, with D possibly TRBD1 on 5 matching bases. Germline V gene sequence: CDR1 SGHNT, CDR2 YYREEE (reference sequence). This CDR3 spans 14 amino acids. V was pared by 9 bases and J by 2 bases, with 15 bases between.

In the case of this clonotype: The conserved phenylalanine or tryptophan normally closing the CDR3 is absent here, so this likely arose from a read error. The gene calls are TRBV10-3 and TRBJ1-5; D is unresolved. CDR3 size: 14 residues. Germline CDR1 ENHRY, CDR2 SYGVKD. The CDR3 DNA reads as TGCGCCATCAGTGAGTCAGAGGGCCATCAGCACCAGCATTTG. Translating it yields CAISESEGHQHQHL.

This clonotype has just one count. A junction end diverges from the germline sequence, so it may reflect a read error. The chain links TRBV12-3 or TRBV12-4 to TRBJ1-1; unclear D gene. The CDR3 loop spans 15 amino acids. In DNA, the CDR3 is TGTGCCAGCCGACGATCTTCGACGGGGAACGCTGAAGCTTTCTTT. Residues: CASRRSSTGNAEAFF.

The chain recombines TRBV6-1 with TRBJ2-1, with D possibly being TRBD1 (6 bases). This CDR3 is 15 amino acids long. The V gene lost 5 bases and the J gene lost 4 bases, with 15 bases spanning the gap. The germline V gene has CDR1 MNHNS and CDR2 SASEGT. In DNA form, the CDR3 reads TGTGCCAGCAGTCCTGTGACAGGAAGGTACAATGAGCAGTTCTTC. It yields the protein CASSPVTGRYNEQFF.

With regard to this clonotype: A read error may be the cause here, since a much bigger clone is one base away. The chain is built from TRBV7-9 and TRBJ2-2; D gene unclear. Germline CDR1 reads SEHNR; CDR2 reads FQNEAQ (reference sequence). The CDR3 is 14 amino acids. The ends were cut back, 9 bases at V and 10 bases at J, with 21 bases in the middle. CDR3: CASLSGPSAVELFF. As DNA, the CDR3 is TGTGCCAGTCTTAGTGGACCCTCAGCCGTGGAGCTGTTTTTT.

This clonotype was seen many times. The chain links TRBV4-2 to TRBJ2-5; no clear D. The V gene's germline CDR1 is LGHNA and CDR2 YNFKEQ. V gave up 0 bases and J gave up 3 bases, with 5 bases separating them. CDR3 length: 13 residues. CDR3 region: CASSQDEEETQYF. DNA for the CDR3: TGTGCCAGCAGCCAAGATGAGGAAGAGACCCAGTACTTC.

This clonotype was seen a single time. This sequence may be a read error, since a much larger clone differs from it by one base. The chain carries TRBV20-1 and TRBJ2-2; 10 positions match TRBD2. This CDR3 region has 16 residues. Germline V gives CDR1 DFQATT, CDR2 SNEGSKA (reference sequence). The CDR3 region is CSARDGSGRYTGELSF. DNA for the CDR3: TGCAGTGCTAGAGATGGTAGCGGGAGGTACACCGGGGAGCTGTCTTTT.

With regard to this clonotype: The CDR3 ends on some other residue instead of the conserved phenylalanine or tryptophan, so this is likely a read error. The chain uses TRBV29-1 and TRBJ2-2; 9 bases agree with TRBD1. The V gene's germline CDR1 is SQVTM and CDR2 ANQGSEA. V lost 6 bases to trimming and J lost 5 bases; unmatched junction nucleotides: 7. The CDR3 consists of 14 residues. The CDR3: CSVPGQGNTGELFV. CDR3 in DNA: TGCAGCGTCCCGGGACAGGGAAATACCGGGGAGCTGTTTGTT.